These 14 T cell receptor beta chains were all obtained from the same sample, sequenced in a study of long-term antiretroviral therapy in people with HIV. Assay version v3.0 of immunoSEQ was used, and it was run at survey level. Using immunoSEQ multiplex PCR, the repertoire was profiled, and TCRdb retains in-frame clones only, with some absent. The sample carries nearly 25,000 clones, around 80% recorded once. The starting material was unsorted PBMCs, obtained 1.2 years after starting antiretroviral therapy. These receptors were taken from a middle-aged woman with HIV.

CDR3 protein: CASSPTGDGYTF. In DNA form, the CDR3 reads TGTGCCAGTAGTCCCACAGGGGATGGCTACACCTTC. The rearrangement links TRBV19 to TRBJ1-2, with TRBD1 identical over 7 bases. V lost 5 bases to trimming and J lost 6 bases; unmatched junction nucleotides: 3. CDR1 LNHDA and CDR2 SQIVND come from the germline V gene (reference sequence). CDR3 size: 12 residues. The full variable domain, its missing parts supplied by reference TRBV19 and TRBJ1-2, is DGGITQSPKYLFRKEGQNVTLSCEQNLNHDAMYWYRQDPGQGLRLIYYSQIVNDFQKGDIAEGYSVSREKKESFPLTVTSAQKNPTAFYLCASSPTGDGYTFGSGTRLTVV.

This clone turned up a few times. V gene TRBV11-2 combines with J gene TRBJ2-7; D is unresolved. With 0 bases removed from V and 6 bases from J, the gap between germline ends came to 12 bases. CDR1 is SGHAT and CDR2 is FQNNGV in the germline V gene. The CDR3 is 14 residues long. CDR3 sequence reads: CASSLDRLGGEQYF. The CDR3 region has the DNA TGTGCCAGCAGCTTAGATCGTCTCGGCGGCGAGCAGTACTTC.

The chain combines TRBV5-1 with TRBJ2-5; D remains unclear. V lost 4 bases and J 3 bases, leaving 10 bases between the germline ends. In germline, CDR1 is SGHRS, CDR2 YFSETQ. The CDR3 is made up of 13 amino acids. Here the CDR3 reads CASSPAGEETQYF. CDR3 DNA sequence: TGCGCCAGCAGCCCGGCCGGAGAAGAGACCCAGTACTTC.

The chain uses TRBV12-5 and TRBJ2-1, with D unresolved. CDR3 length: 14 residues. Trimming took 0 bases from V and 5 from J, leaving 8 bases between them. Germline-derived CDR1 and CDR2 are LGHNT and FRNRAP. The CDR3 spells CASGLVSHNNEQFF. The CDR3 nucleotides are TGTGCTAGTGGTTTGGTATCGCATAACAATGAGCAGTTCTTC. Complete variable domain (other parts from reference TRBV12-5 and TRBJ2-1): DARVTQTPRHKVTEMGQEVTMRCQPILGHNTVFWYRQTMMQGLELLAYFRNRAPLDDSGMPKDRFSAEMPDATLATLKIQPSEPRDSAVYFCASGLVSHNNEQFFGPGTRLTVL.

The CDR3 is CASSFFLGLNNYGYTF. The CDR3 nucleotides are TGTGCCAGCAGCTTCTTTCTCGGCTTAAATAACTATGGCTACACCTTC. The chain employs TRBV5-6 and TRBJ1-2; D ambiguous. V was pared by 2 bases and J by 1 base, with 15 bases between. The V gene's germline CDR1 is SGHDT and CDR2 YYEEEE. This CDR3 spans 16 amino acids.

CDR3 sequence (DNA): TGTGCCAGTAATTCCGGGACAGAGCGCAATCAGCCCCAGCATTTT. Protein sequence: CASNSGTERNQPQHF. The chain has TRBV9 and TRBJ1-5, with 7 bases matching TRBD1. Per germline, CDR1 SGDLS and CDR2 YYNGEE. The CDR3 sequence is 15 residues long. J lost 2 bases, V lost 8 bases, and 10 bases had no gene match. The entire variable domain, with the rest obtained from reference TRBV9 and TRBJ1-5, is as follows: DSGVTQTPKHLITATGQRVTLRCSPRSGDLSVYWYQQSLDQGLQFLIQYYNGEERAKGNILERFSAQQFPDLHSELNLSSLELGDSALYFCASNSGTERNQPQHFGDGTRLSIL.

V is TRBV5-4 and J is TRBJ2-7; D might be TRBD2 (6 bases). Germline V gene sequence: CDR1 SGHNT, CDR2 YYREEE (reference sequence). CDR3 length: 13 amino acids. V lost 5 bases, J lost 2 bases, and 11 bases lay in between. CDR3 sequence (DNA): TGTGCCAGCAGTCGGGACTTTACCTACGAGCAGTACTTC. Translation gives CASSRDFTYEQYF.

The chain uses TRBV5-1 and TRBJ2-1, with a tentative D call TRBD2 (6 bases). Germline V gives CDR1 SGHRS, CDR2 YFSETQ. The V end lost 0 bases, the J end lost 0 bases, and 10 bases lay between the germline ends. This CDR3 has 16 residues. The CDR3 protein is CASSLDSGGSYNEQFF. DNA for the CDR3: TGCGCCAGCAGCTTGGACTCCGGGGGCTCCTACAATGAGCAGTTCTTC. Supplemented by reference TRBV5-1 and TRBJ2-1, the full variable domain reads KAGVTQTPRYLIKTRGQQVTLSCSPISGHRSVSWYQQTPGQGLQFLFEYFSETQRNKGNFPGRFSGRQFSNSRSEMNVSTLELGDSALYLCASSLDSGGSYNEQFFGPGTRLTVL.

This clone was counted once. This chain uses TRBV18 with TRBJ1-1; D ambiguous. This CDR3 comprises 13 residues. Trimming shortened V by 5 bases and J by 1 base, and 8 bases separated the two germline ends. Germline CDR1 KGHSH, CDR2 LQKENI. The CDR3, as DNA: TGTGCCAGCTCAGAAAGTGGGAACACTGAAGCTTTCTTT. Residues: CASSESGNTEAFF.

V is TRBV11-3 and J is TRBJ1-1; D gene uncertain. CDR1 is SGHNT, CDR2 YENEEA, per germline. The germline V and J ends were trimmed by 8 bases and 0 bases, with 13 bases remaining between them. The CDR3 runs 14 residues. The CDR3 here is CASANVGVNTEAFF. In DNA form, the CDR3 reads TGTGCCAGCGCCAATGTTGGGGTGAACACTGAAGCTTTCTTT.

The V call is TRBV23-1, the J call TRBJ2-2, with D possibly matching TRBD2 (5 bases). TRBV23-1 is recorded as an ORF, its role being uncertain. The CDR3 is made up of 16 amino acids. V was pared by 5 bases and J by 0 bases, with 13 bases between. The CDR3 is CASSCREPTNTGELFF. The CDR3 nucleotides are TGCGCCAGCAGTTGCCGGGAACCCACGAACACCGGGGAGCTGTTTTTT.

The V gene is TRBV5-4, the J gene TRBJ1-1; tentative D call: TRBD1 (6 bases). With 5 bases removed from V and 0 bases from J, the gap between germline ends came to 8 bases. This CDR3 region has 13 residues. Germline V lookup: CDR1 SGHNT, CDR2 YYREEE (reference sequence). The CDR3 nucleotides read TGTGCCAGCAGGAGGGACATGAACACTGAAGCTTTCTTT. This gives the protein CASRRDMNTEAFF.

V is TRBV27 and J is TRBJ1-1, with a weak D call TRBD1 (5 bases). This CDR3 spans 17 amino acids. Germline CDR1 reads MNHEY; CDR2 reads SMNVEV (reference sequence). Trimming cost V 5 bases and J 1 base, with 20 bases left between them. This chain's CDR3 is CASSPIGVGGPNTEAFF. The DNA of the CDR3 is TGTGCCAGCAGTCCTATTGGGGTGGGGGGACCGAACACTGAAGCTTTCTTT.

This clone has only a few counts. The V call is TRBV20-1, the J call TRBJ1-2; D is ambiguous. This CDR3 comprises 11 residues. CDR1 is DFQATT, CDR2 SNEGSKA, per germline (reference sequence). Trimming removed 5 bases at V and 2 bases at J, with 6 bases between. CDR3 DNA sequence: TGCAGTGCTTCGGGGAACTATGGCTACACCTTC. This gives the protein CSASGNYGYTF.